These T cell receptor beta chains were read from a single sample in a study of cytomegalovirus exposure and HLA in healthy donors. The repertoire was sequenced with immunoSEQ multiplex PCR; TCRdb's copy has only in-frame clones and lacks some. The data show 120,000 or so clones, roughly 80% seen once. The sample taken for sequencing was PBMCs. These receptor sequences come from a woman aged 40 to 49 in good health and CMV-seronegative. CDR3s include the opening cysteine and the closing phenylalanine or tryptophan. The order of the fields is clone size, J gene, V gene, D gene, CDR3 DNA, CDR3 protein. D genes are given only for firm matches. The listing skips clone size in some rows; elsewhere it reads once, few, many or a size class.

>NA|TRBJ2-3|TRBV5-1|TRBD2
TGCGCCAGCAGCTTACGGACTAGCGGAGGTGCAGATACGCAGTATTTT
CASSLRTSGGADTQYF
>NA|TRBJ2-3|TRBV18|NA
TGTGCCAGCTCATCACAGGGACCGGGGGGCACAGATACGCAGTATTTT
CASSSQGPGGTDTQYF
>NA|TRBJ1-2|TRBV25-1|NA
TGTGCCAGCAGGGGCCCGGGGGGAGGCTACACCTTC
CASRGPGGGYTF
>NA|TRBJ2-1|TRBV9|TRBD2
TGTGCCAGCAGCGCGGGCGGGAGTGTTTACAATGAGCAGTTCTTC
CASSAGGSVYNEQFF
>NA|TRBJ2-2|TRBV5-8|NA
TGTGCCAGCAGCTTGGGGTTGTCGGGAGACCCCGGGGAGCTGTTTTTT
CASSLGLSGDPGELFF
>NA|TRBJ1-1|TRBV6-5|NA
TGTGCCTCCGGGGGGTATACTGAAGCTTTCTTT
CASGGYTEAFF
>NA|TRBJ2-3|TRBV7-9|TRBD2
TGTGCCAGCAGCCGTATCCTAGCGGGGGGCAGTGGAGATACGCAGTATTTT
CASSRILAGGSGDTQYF
>few|TRBJ1-4|TRBV18|NA
TGTGCCAGCTCACCACCGGGAAGGCGCGGGGAAAAACTGTTTTTT
CASSPPGRRGEKLFF
>NA|TRBJ2-3|TRBV5-6|TRBD2
TGTGCCAGCAGCTCCCTCGGAGGCGGGGGGACAGATACGCAGTATTTT
CASSSLGGGGTDTQYF
>NA|TRBJ2-7|TRBV5-1|NA
TGCGCCAGCAGCGCACAGGGTCCCCCTTCTCTTTACGAGCAGTACTTC
CASSAQGPPSLYEQYF
>NA|TRBJ2-1|TRBV2|TRBD2
TGTGCCAGCAGCCCTCTAGCGGGAATAGATGAGCAGTTCTTC
CASSPLAGIDEQFF
>few|TRBJ2-7|TRBV18|NA
TGTGCCAGCTCACCACCCGGGACACCGTACGAGCAGTACTTC
CASSPPGTPYEQYF
>NA|TRBJ2-1|TRBV27|TRBD2
TGTGCCAGCAGAACTAGCGGGAGCTCCTACAATGAGCAGTTCTTC
CASRTSGSSYNEQFF
>NA|TRBJ2-1|TRBV7-3|TRBD2
TGTGCCAGCAGCTTAGGGGGACTAGCGGGAGAGAACAATGAGCAGTTCTTC
CASSLGGLAGENNEQFF
>NA|TRBJ2-3|TRBV7-9|NA
TGTGCCAGCAGCTTGGGCCTAGCGCCGAGCACAGATACGCAGTATTTT
CASSLGLAPSTDTQYF
>NA|TRBJ2-7|TRBV2|TRBD1
TGTGCCAGCCGACAGGGACGAACCTACGAGCAGTACTTC
CASRQGRTYEQYF
>NA|TRBJ2-1|TRBV10-3|TRBD1
TGTGCCATCAGTGTTAGAGACAGGGCGAGGTCCTACAATGAGCAGTTCTTC
CAISVRDRARSYNEQFF
>NA|TRBJ2-1|TRBV30|NA
TGTGCCTGGAAACCCCCTATAGCGAGCTCCTACAATGAGCAGTTCTTC
CAWKPPIASSYNEQFF
>NA|TRBJ2-1|TRBV15|TRBD2
TGTGCCACCAGCAGAGGGACTAGCGGGAGAGTCGATGAGCAGTTCTTC
CATSRGTSGRVDEQFF
>NA|TRBJ1-3|TRBV18|NA
TGTGCCAGCTCACCACCGGCCAAGTCTGGAAACACCATATATTTT
CASSPPAKSGNTIYF
>NA|TRBJ1-3|TRBV19|NA
TGTGCCAGTAGTATCCAGGGAAACACCATATATTTT
CASSIQGNTIYF
>NA|TRBJ2-7|TRBV9|NA
TGTGCCAGCAGCGTAGACGGGGGGCAGAACGAGCAGTACTTC
CASSVDGGQNEQYF
>NA|TRBJ1-1|TRBV4-1|NA
TGCGCCAGCAGCCAAGGGATTCAGACTTTGAACACTGAAGCTTTCTTT
CASSQGIQTLNTEAFF
>NA|TRBJ2-7|TRBV5-6|TRBD1
TGTGCCAGCAGCTTTGGGACAGGGGGCCGTTACGAGCAGTACTTC
CASSFGTGGRYEQYF
>NA|TRBJ1-3|TRBV7-2|NA
TGTGCCAGCAGCAAATTCGGCGGCGGTAACTCTGGAAACACCATATATTTT
CASSKFGGGNSGNTIYF
>NA|TRBJ2-5|TRBV19|NA
TGTGCCAGTAGTATAGGTAGCCAAGAGACCCAGTACTTC
CASSIGSQETQYF
>NA|TRBJ1-2|TRBV19|NA
TGTGCCAGTACCCCGTCGGGGGGCGCTAACTATGGCTACACCTTC
CASTPSGGANYGYTF
>few|TRBJ1-3|TRBV19|NA
TGTGCCCGCGGGTCCCTAGGGGGTTGTATAGGAAACACCATATATTTT
CARGSLGGCIGNTIYF
>NA|TRBJ2-3|TRBV5-1|TRBD2
TGCGCCAGCAGCTTGGCCCGAACCCTCGGGGGGGAGGTCACAGATACGCAGTATTTT
CASSLARTLGGEVTDTQYF
>NA|TRBJ2-1|TRBV7-9|NA
TGTGCCAGCAGCTCACGTCTAGACTCCTACAATGAGCAGTTCTTC
CASSSRLDSYNEQFF
>NA|TRBJ1-5|TRBV2|TRBD1
TGTGCCAGCAGCTACATGGGACAGGAAGGCTATAGCAATCAGCCCCAGCATTTT
CASSYMGQEGYSNQPQHF
>NA|TRBJ1-2|TRBV6-6|TRBD1
TGTGCCAGCAGCCTACACAGGGGGCGCGACTATGGCTACACCTTC
CASSLHRGRDYGYTF
>NA|TRBJ1-2|TRBV2|NA
TGTGCCAGCGGGGCCAGTGGAAACTATGGCTACACCTTC
CASGASGNYGYTF
>NA|TRBJ1-2|TRBV6-5|NA
TGTGCCAGCTATTCGACAGTCAACTATGGCTACACCTTC
CASYSTVNYGYTF
>NA|TRBJ2-5|TRBV6-5|NA
TGTGCCAGCAAGGACAGATATAAGATGGAGACCCAGTACTTC
CASKDRYKMETQYF
>few|TRBJ2-5|TRBV20-1|NA
TGCAGTGCTAGAGAAGCGGAGACCCAGTACTTC
CSAREAETQYF
>NA|TRBJ2-7|TRBV11-2|TRBD2
TGTGCCAGCAGTTTGACTAGCGGGGAGCCGTGGTCCTTC
CASSLTSGEPWSF
>once|TRBJ1-5|TRBV18|NA
TGTGCCAGCTCACCAGATTCAGGGGGCAATCAGCCCCAGCATTTT
CASSPDSGGNQPQHF
>NA|TRBJ1-1|TRBV9|NA
TGTGCCAGCAGCCCAGGAGACAGTCCCCTATTCGTGAACACTGAAGCTTTCTTT
CASSPGDSPLFVNTEAFF
>few|TRBJ2-7|TRBV23-1|TRBD2
TGCGCCAGCAGTATTGGACTAGTTCGTCCATTCGAGCAGTACTTC
CASSIGLVRPFEQYF
>NA|TRBJ2-5|TRBV18|NA
TGTGCCAGCTCATCGACACAAGAGACCCAGTACTTC
CASSSTQETQYF
>NA|TRBJ2-7|TRBV7-9|TRBD2
TGTGCCAGCAGCTTCGTAGCGGGGAGGTACGAGCAGTACTTC
CASSFVAGRYEQYF
>few|TRBJ2-6|TRBV25-1|TRBD1
TGTGCCAGCAGTGAACCACAGGGGAATCTGCGCGGGGCCAACGTCCTGACTTTC
CASSEPQGNLRGANVLTF
>once|TRBJ1-2|TRBV7-2|NA
TGTGCCAGCAGCTTAGAACAGGGAAACTATGGCTACACCTTC
CASSLEQGNYGYTF
>NA|TRBJ2-5|TRBV7-6|TRBD2
TGTGCCAGCAGCTTAGGGGGAGGGCGAGGAGAGACCCAGTACTTC
CASSLGGGRGETQYF
>once|TRBJ2-5|TRBV13|NA
TGTGCCAGCAGCTTACAAGGGGTTGGGGAGACCCAGTACTTC
CASSLQGVGETQYF
>NA|TRBJ2-1|TRBV5-1|TRBD2
TGCGCCAGCCTACCACGGGGGACTAGCGCACAGTACAATGAGCAGTTCTTC
CASLPRGTSAQYNEQFF
>NA|TRBJ2-7|TRBV21-1|NA
TGTGCCAGCAGCAACCTCAGGACTAGATTATACGAGCAGTACTTC
CASSNLRTRLYEQYF
>NA|TRBJ2-7|TRBV15|NA
TGTGCCACCAGCAGAGAGTGGCAGAACTACGAGCAGTACTTC
CATSREWQNYEQYF
>NA|TRBJ2-2|TRBV9|TRBD1
TGTGCCAGCAGCCCTACAGGGGCCCTAAACACCGGGGAGCTGTTTTTT
CASSPTGALNTGELFF
>NA|TRBJ2-2|TRBV7-9|NA
TGTGCCAGCAGCCCCCCTAGCGCCGGGGAGCTGTTTTTT
CASSPPSAGELFF
>NA|TRBJ2-3|TRBV5-1|NA
TGCGCCAGCAGCGAGGCTAGGGGTGGATTTGGTGGCTATACGCAGTATTTT
CASSEARGGFGGYTQYF
>NA|TRBJ1-1|TRBV2|TRBD1
TGTGCCAGCAGGACAGGGGAGGACACTGAAGCTTTCTTT
CASRTGEDTEAFF
>NA|TRBJ1-1|TRBV28|NA
TGTGCCAGCAGTTTACTCGAGCGTACAGGGACACTGAACACTGAAGCTTTCTTT
CASSLLERTGTLNTEAFF
>NA|TRBJ2-3|TRBV7-2|TRBD2
TGTGCCAGCAGCATGACTAGCGGGAGTGAATCAGATACGCAGTATTTT
CASSMTSGSESDTQYF